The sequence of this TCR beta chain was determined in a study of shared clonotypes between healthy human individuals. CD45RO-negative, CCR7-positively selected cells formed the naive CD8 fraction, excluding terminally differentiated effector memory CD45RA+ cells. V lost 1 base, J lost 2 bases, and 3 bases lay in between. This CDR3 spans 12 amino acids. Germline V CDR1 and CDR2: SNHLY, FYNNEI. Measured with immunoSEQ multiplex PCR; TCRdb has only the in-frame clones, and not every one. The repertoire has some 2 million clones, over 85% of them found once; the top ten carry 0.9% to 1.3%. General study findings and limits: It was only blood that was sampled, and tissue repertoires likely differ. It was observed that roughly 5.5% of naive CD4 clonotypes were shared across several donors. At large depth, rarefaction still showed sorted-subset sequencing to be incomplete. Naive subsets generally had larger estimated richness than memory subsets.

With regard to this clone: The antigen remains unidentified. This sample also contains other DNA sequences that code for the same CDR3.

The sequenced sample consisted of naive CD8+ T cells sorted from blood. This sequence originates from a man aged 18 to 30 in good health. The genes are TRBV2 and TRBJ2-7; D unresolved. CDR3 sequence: CASSEGTYEQYF. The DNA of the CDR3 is TGTGCCAGCAGTGAAGGGACCTACGAGCAGTACTTC.